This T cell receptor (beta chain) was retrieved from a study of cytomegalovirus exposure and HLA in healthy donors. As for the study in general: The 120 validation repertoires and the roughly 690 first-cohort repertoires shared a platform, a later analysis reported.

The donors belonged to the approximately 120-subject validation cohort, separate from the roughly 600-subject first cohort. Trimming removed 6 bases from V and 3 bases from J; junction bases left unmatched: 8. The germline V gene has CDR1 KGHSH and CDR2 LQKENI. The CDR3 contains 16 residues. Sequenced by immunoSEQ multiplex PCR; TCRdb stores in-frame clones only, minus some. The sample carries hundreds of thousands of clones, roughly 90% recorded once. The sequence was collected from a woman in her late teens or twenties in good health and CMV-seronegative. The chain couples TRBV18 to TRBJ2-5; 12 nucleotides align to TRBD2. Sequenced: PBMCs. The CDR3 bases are TGTGCCAGCTCCGCGACTAGCGGGAGCCCCAAAGAGACCCAGTACTTC. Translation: CASSATSGSPKETQYF.